These 9 T cell receptor beta chains originate from one sample sequenced in a study of T cell responses to AZD1222 COVID-19 vaccine. Profiled with immunoSEQ multiplex PCR; TCRdb holds only in-frame clones, not every one. The sample shows 110,000 to 150,000 clones, about 90% of them seen only once. Specimen: peripheral blood, collected on day 0 of AZD1222 vaccination. The receptor source for this set is an adult in good health.

V and J are TRBV7-2 and TRBJ2-7; 9 positions match TRBD1. The CDR3 sequence is 13 residues long. V lost 6 bases and J lost 7; bases outside the gene matches: 7. Germline CDR1 and CDR2: SGHTA and FQGNSA. The CDR3 loop is CASRGDRAREQYF. In DNA, the CDR3 is TGTGCCAGCAGGGGGGACAGGGCAAGGGAGCAGTACTTC.

This clone has only one observation. The chain is built from TRBV6-1 and TRBJ2-1; maybe TRBD2 (5 bases). The V gene lost 10 bases and the J gene lost 0 bases, with 16 bases spanning the gap. The CDR3 has 15 residues. CDR1 is MNHNS and CDR2 is SASEGT in the germline V gene. This CDR3 is CATTAGVGSYNEQFF. The CDR3 DNA reads as TGTGCCACCACAGCCGGGGTGGGCTCCTACAATGAGCAGTTCTTC.

The chain recombines TRBV6-2 or TRBV6-3 with TRBJ2-7, with 11 bases lining up with TRBD2. The J segment lost 5 bases and the V segment lost 6 bases, leaving 6 bases of the junction unmatched. Germline values: CDR1 MNHEY, CDR2 SVGEGT. CDR3 size: 14 residues. CDR3 loop: CASRPTSGRNEQYF. In nucleotides, the CDR3 is TGTGCCAGCAGACCTACTAGCGGGAGAAACGAGCAGTACTTC.

The chain combines TRBV14 with TRBJ2-1; 9 positions agree with TRBD2. The CDR3 is made up of 17 amino acids. CDR1 SGHDN and CDR2 FVKESK come from the germline V gene. V trimming: 4 bases; J trimming: 8 bases; junction bases outside the gene matches: 15. The CDR3 region is CASSPRGSGRFSDEQFF. Here the CDR3 DNA reads TGTGCCAGCAGCCCGCGAGGTAGCGGGAGATTTTCGGATGAGCAGTTCTTC.

The chain joins TRBV18 to TRBJ2-5; 10 bases agree with TRBD2. V was clipped by 4 bases and J by 5 bases; unmatched bases: 10. This CDR3 is built from 16 residues. Germline assignment: CDR1 KGHSH and CDR2 LQKENI. In DNA, the CDR3 is TGTGCCAGCTCACGAAAACCGGGACTAGCGCAGGAGACCCAGTACTTC. Amino acids: CASSRKPGLAQETQYF.

The chain combines TRBV28 with TRBJ2-1; the D gene is possibly TRBD2 (6 bases). The CDR3 spans 14 residues. V was cut by 3 bases and J by 3 bases, with 9 bases left in between. Germline CDR1 MDHEN, CDR2 SYDVKM. Written as DNA, the CDR3 is TGTGCCAGCAGTTTTGGCGGGATCTACAATGAGCAGTTCTTC. Its translation is CASSFGGIYNEQFF.

This clone was detected only once. The chain combines TRBV19 with TRBJ1-5; 7 bases line up with TRBD1. The V segment lost 10 bases and the J segment 0 bases; nucleotides outside the gene matches: 9. The CDR3 has 15 amino acids. Germline assignment: CDR1 LNHDA and CDR2 SQIVND (reference sequence). CDR3 bases: TGTGCCACTCAAGACAGGGAAATTAGCAATCAGCCCCAGCATTTT. Protein: CATQDREISNQPQHF. Full variable domain (missing parts from reference TRBV19 and TRBJ1-5): DGGITQSPKYLFRKEGQNVTLSCEQNLNHDAMYWYRQDPGQGLRLIYYSQIVNDFQKGDIAEGYSVSREKKESFPLTVTSAQKNPTAFYLCATQDREISNQPQHFGDGTRLSIL.

The gene calls are TRBV15 and TRBJ2-7; D is undetermined. With 0 bases removed from V and 2 bases from J, the gap between germline ends came to 11 bases. This CDR3 spans 15 amino acids. Germline CDR1 LNHNV, CDR2 YYDKDF (reference sequence). Here the CDR3 reads CATSRDQVTTYEQYF. DNA of the CDR3: TGTGCCACCAGCAGAGATCAGGTGACCACCTACGAGCAGTACTTC.

The J gene is TRBJ2-1, the V gene TRBV25-1; TRBD1 might be the D (5 bases). This CDR3 comprises 16 residues. Germline V lookup: CDR1 MGHDK, CDR2 SYGVNS. V lost 1 base to trimming and J lost 1 base, with 11 bases between them. The CDR3 loop is CASSELRGQSYNEQFF. For the CDR3, the DNA is TGTGCCAGCAGTGAATTAAGGGGTCAGTCCTACAATGAGCAGTTCTTC.